This entry features one T cell receptor (beta chain) sequence. Antigen unknown. Sample-barcoded 5' priming and a J-beta primer mix drove a second PCR of roughly 7 to 11 cycles. TCRdb used MiXCR to reprocess the 5' RACE reads, holding one entry per CDR3 protein. Of 950,000 to 1,200,000 distinct CDR3 sequences listed, less than 45% are singletons. This CDR3 comprises 14 residues. V dropped 5 bases and J dropped 4; count of bases not matched to a gene: 8. The germline gives CDR1 DFQATT, CDR2 SNEGSKA (reference sequence). The data were obtained in a study of blood T cells in healthy people across ages. Overall study results and limits: Naive T cell percentage showed a strong correlation with TCR beta diversity. CMV status of donors was unknown, possibly confounding expanded clonotype changes.

The authors extracted at least 5 micrograms of total RNA per sample. This receptor was obtained from a man aged 18 to 35 in good health. The chain links TRBV20-1 to TRBJ2-3; TRBD1 aligns across 8 bases. Sequencing used blood. As DNA, the CDR3 is TGCAGTGCTCCATACACAGGGGGAGCAGATACGCAGTATTTT. Its translation: CSAPYTGGADTQYF.